Below, 21 T cell receptor beta chains from the same sample are listed, as sequenced in a study of a mutant IDH1 vaccine in newly diagnosed glioma (dated by TCRdb to about 2021). Sample time point, as interpreted from the label and publication: week 11, during vaccination. Each vaccine dose was 300 ug of a 20-mer mutant IDH1 peptide in Montanide, given subcutaneously with topical imiquimod. Libraries were made using the immunoSEQ multiplex PCR assay. TCRdb obtained this table from immuneACCESS and retained in-frame rearrangements with V and J assigned. These tables miss some clones; where compared with another copy, unresolved V genes account for less than half of the shortfall, and the remainder is unexplained. This sample comprises 20,000 to 25,000 clones, approximately 89% of them detected only once. Roughly 5% of the sample is in the top ten clones. No antigens are known for them. Sequences were derived from PBMCs, sampled from a glioma patient whose treatment included an IDH1 peptide vaccine. All receptors derive from a woman between 35 and 50 years old with glioma.

The V call is TRBV27, the J call TRBJ1-4; D is ambiguous. Germline V gene lookup returns CDR1 MNHEY and CDR2 SMNVEV (reference sequence). This CDR3 is 15 amino acids long. The ends were cut back, 0 bases at V and 5 bases at J, with 10 bases in the middle. In nucleotides, the CDR3 is TGTGCCAGCAGTTTATCGAGACCCGAGAATGAAAAACTGTTTTTT. Translated, it gives CASSLSRPENEKLFF.

The chain carries TRBV6-1 and TRBJ1-2; D is possibly TRBD1 (5 bases). The CDR3 spans 13 residues. Trimming stripped 2 bases from V and 5 bases from J, with 9 bases between. Germline V gene data show CDR1 as MNHNS and CDR2 as SASEGT. This chain's CDR3 is CASSEQGPYGYTF. The DNA of the CDR3 is TGTGCCAGCAGTGAACAGGGACCTTATGGCTACACCTTC.

The chain is built from TRBV7-9 and TRBJ2-6; perhaps D is TRBD1 or TRBD2 (5 bases each). The CDR3 is made up of 18 amino acids. Looked up from germline, CDR1 is SEHNR and CDR2 is FQNEAQ (reference sequence). Trimming removed 5 bases from V and 2 bases from J, with 19 bases in between. CDR3 region: CASSVFRDQGPGANVLTF. The CDR3 bases are TGTGCCAGCAGCGTCTTTCGGGACCAAGGGCCTGGGGCCAACGTCCTGACTTTC.

The rearrangement uses TRBV19 and TRBJ1-5, with a weak D call TRBD1 (5 bases). The V gene lost 1 base and the J gene lost 5 bases, with 15 bases spanning the gap. The CDR3 has 16 residues. Germline lookup yields CDR1 LNHDA and CDR2 SQIVND (reference sequence). The CDR3 sequence is CASSIGGQLVDQPQHF. The CDR3 DNA follows: TGTGCCAGTAGTATAGGTGGACAATTGGTCGATCAGCCCCAGCATTTT. The complete variable domain, with remaining parts taken from reference TRBV19 and TRBJ1-5, reads DGGITQSPKYLFRKEGQNVTLSCEQNLNHDAMYWYRQDPGQGLRLIYYSQIVNDFQKGDIAEGYSVSREKKESFPLTVTSAQKNPTAFYLCASSIGGQLVDQPQHFGDGTRLSIL.

This chain joins TRBV2 and TRBJ1-1, with a possible D match to TRBD1 (5 bases). V lost 7 bases and J 1 base, leaving 16 bases between the germline ends. This CDR3 is built from 15 residues. Germline-derived CDR1 and CDR2 are SNHLY and FYNNEI. The CDR3 bases are TGTGCCAGCAAGAACGGACAAACAGCGAACACTGAAGCTTTCTTT. Its protein product is CASKNGQTANTEAFF.

V is TRBV19 and J is TRBJ2-2, with 13 bases fitting TRBD2. This CDR3 spans 19 amino acids. CDR1 LNHDA and CDR2 SQIVND come from the germline V gene (reference sequence). Trimming removed 6 bases from V and 1 base from J; junction bases left unmatched: 11. The CDR3 loop is CASRGLAGEPVWNTGELFF. Here the CDR3 DNA reads TGTGCCAGTAGAGGACTAGCGGGAGAGCCTGTCTGGAACACCGGGGAGCTGTTTTTT.

For the CDR3, the DNA is TGCAGCGTAGCCCCCAGCTCCTACAATGAGCAGTTCTTC. Amino acids: CSVAPSSYNEQFF. J is TRBJ2-1 and V is TRBV29-1, with unresolved D. CDR1 and CDR2 (germline): SQVTM, ANQGSEA. The CDR3 is made up of 13 amino acids. V dropped 6 bases and J dropped 0 bases, with 9 bases sitting between them.

The chain has TRBV19 and TRBJ1-6; 9 nucleotides agree with TRBD1. Germline V gives CDR1 LNHDA, CDR2 SQIVND (reference sequence). The trim removed 5 bases at V and 9 bases at J, leaving 14 bases unmatched. The CDR3 spans 17 residues. The CDR3 here is CASSPTRQGVSGSPLHF. The CDR3 DNA reads TGTGCCAGTAGTCCCACCAGACAGGGGGTTTCGGGTTCACCCCTCCACTTT.

The chain is built from TRBV6-5 and TRBJ1-1; TRBD1 agrees at 8 bases. Germline assignment: CDR1 MNHEY and CDR2 SVGAGI. Trimming took 6 bases from V and 3 from J; bases not matched to a gene: 6. This CDR3 contains 14 residues. The DNA for the CDR3 is TGTGCCAGCAGCCCTGGACAGGGCCACACTGAAGCTTTCTTT. It is translated as CASSPGQGHTEAFF.

The V call is TRBV29-1, the J call TRBJ2-7; D is unclear. The V gene lost 7 bases and the J gene lost 6 bases, with 10 bases spanning the gap. CDR3 length: 10 amino acids. Germline CDR1 reads SQVTM; CDR2 reads ANQGSEA. This chain's CDR3 is CSAGDIEQYF. DNA for the CDR3: TGCAGCGCTGGGGATATCGAGCAGTACTTC.

V is TRBV9 and J is TRBJ2-3; 9 bases are a match to TRBD2. The germline V gene has CDR1 SGDLS and CDR2 YYNGEE. The CDR3 is made up of 17 amino acids. The V and J ends lost 0 bases and 1 base, in that order; junction bases with no gene match: 6. The DNA for the CDR3 is TGTGCCAGCAGCGTAGGTGCGGGAGGGCCCGGCACAGATACGCAGTATTTT. Its translation: CASSVGAGGPGTDTQYF.

V gene TRBV19 combines with J gene TRBJ1-5, with D unclear. Germline CDR1 reads LNHDA; CDR2 reads SQIVND (reference sequence). V gave up 0 bases and J gave up 6 bases, with 9 bases separating them. The CDR3 is 14 amino acids. CDR3 loop: CASSIDNGRQPQHF. The CDR3, as DNA: TGTGCCAGTAGTATAGATAACGGGCGTCAGCCCCAGCATTTT. Full variable domain (rest looked up from reference TRBV19 and TRBJ1-5): DGGITQSPKYLFRKEGQNVTLSCEQNLNHDAMYWYRQDPGQGLRLIYYSQIVNDFQKGDIAEGYSVSREKKESFPLTVTSAQKNPTAFYLCASSIDNGRQPQHFGDGTRLSIL.

V gene TRBV28 combines with J gene TRBJ1-5, with 8 bases fitting TRBD1. The CDR3 runs 15 residues. The germline V gene has CDR1 MDHEN and CDR2 SYDVKM. The ends lost 7 bases at V and 5 bases at J; junction bases unmatched: 10. The CDR3 region has the DNA TGTGCCAGCACAAGGGGGGGGACAGGCCATCAGCCCCAGCATTTT. This gives the protein CASTRGGTGHQPQHF.

The genes are TRBV19 and TRBJ1-1; TRBD1 matches 7 bases. Germline V lookup: CDR1 LNHDA, CDR2 SQIVND (reference sequence). This CDR3 contains 14 residues. V dropped 5 bases and J dropped 4; count of bases not matched to a gene: 7. Written as DNA, the CDR3 is TGTGCCAGTAGTCCTTTGACAGGGACCACTGAAGCTTTCTTT. It specifies CASSPLTGTTEAFF. The entire variable domain, with the rest obtained from reference TRBV19 and TRBJ1-1, is as follows: DGGITQSPKYLFRKEGQNVTLSCEQNLNHDAMYWYRQDPGQGLRLIYYSQIVNDFQKGDIAEGYSVSREKKESFPLTVTSAQKNPTAFYLCASSPLTGTTEAFFGQGTRLTVV.

The V call is TRBV6-5, the J call TRBJ2-2; D unclear. From germline, CDR1 is MNHEY and CDR2 SVGAGI. Trimming cost V 6 bases and J 6 bases, with 11 bases left between them. The CDR3 spans 13 residues. The chain's CDR3 is CASRSLGSGELFF. The CDR3 DNA is TGTGCCAGCAGGTCCCTAGGCTCCGGGGAGCTGTTTTTT.

The chain joins TRBV5-1 to TRBJ2-3; no clear D. Trimming left V 4 bases short and J 5 bases short, with 23 bases between. CDR3 length: 17 residues. CDR1 and CDR2 (germline): SGHRS, YFSETQ. In nucleotides, the CDR3 is TGCGCCAGCAGCACCCGGGCGGCATCGAATGGTGTAGATACGCAGTATTTT. This encodes CASSTRAASNGVDTQYF.

The genes are TRBV14 and TRBJ2-7; D gene uncertain. V shed 3 bases and J shed 3 bases, with 6 bases lying between them. The CDR3 is 12 residues long. Germline V gene lookup returns CDR1 SGHDN and CDR2 FVKESK. The CDR3, as DNA: TGTGCCAGCAGCCACCATATCTACGAGCAGTACTTC. Its protein is CASSHHIYEQYF.

V gene TRBV29-1 combines with J gene TRBJ1-1; D gene unclear. Trimming removed 5 bases at V and 0 bases at J, with 7 bases between. Looked up from germline, CDR1 is SQVTM and CDR2 is ANQGSEA. The CDR3 consists of 12 residues. The CDR3 coding sequence is TGCAGCGTTCGGGATATGAACACTGAAGCTTTCTTT. Encoded protein: CSVRDMNTEAFF.

The rearrangement joins TRBV29-1 to TRBJ1-1; TRBD1 agrees at 11 bases. The germline V gene has CDR1 SQVTM and CDR2 ANQGSEA. CDR3 size: 12 residues. J was trimmed by 5 bases and V by 7 bases; bases with no gene match: 3. CDR3 bases: TGCAGCGGTAGGGACAGGGGGACTGAAGCTTTCTTT. Residues: CSGRDRGTEAFF.

This clone has only one observation. The chain uses TRBV6-6 and TRBJ1-1; D gene unclear. The V end was cut by 2 bases, the J end by 4 bases, with 8 bases between. Germline V gives CDR1 MNHNY, CDR2 SVGAGI (reference sequence). The CDR3 length is 13 residues. This chain's CDR3 is CASSYTESTEAFF. CDR3 in DNA: TGTGCCAGCAGTTACACAGAAAGCACTGAAGCTTTCTTT.

V gene TRBV5-1 combines with J gene TRBJ1-4; possibly TRBD1 for D (5 bases). V was cut by 0 bases and J by 0 bases, with 9 bases left in between. The germline gives CDR1 SGHRS, CDR2 YFSETQ. The CDR3 is made up of 16 amino acids. CDR3 sequence: CASSLGQGTTNEKLFF. CDR3 coding DNA: TGCGCCAGCAGCTTGGGCCAGGGAACAACTAATGAAAAACTGTTTTTT.